This T cell receptor beta chain was obtained from a study of graft-versus-host responses after intestinal transplantation. Overall study: Each recipient received a multivisceral, liver-intestinal, or isolated intestinal graft.

This clone was seen only a few times. The data were produced by immunoSEQ multiplex PCR, yet TCRdb's version contains in-frame clones alone and is incomplete. The sample shows roughly 10,000 clones, 30% of them seen only once. Sorting after the reaction isolated proliferating CFSE-low CD3+CD4+ and CD3+CD8+ responders. Germline values: CDR1 MNHEY, CDR2 SVGAGI. This CDR3 contains 16 residues. V gave up 0 bases and J gave up 3 bases; unmatched junction bases: 4. General study points: Circulating GvH clones peaking coincided with falling HvG clones soon after transplant. Some GvH clones appeared in ileal mucosa or blood before recipient bone marrow.

The origin of this receptor is a human patient who received an intestinal transplant. Sequenced here: alloreactive CD4+ T cells from a mixed lymphocyte reaction culture, sampled before intestinal transplant. Indicated subset: CFSE-low proliferating T cells sorted from roughly six-day pre-transplant mixed lymphocyte reaction (GvH or HvG direction). The chain couples TRBV6-5 to TRBJ2-7; 11 bases map to TRBD1. The CDR3 DNA sequence: TGTGCCAGCAGTTACTCGATCGGGACAGGGGGCTACGAGCAGTACTTC. Translated, it gives CASSYSIGTGGYEQYF.